These 32 T cell receptor beta chains came from one sample sequenced in a study of T cell changes during pregnancy in multiple sclerosis. Here immunoSEQ multiplex PCR was the method, and the copy in TCRdb shows in-frame clones only, minus some. In the table there are tens of thousands of clones, 85% to 95% of which are singletons. This specimen was peripheral blood, taken in the first trimester of pregnancy. The source is a female donor with multiple sclerosis, enrolled in a pregnancy study.

V usage is TRBV7-8 and J usage is TRBJ1-1, with unresolved D. CDR3 length: 14 amino acids. Trimming stripped 4 bases from V and 1 base from J, with 10 bases between. Germline CDR1 and CDR2: SGHVS and FQNEAQ. The CDR3, as DNA: TGTGCCAGCAGCTCCGAGGTCTCGAACACTGAAGCTTTCTTT. Translation: CASSSEVSNTEAFF.

The rearrangement uses TRBV4-3 and TRBJ1-2; the D gene is possibly TRBD1 (5 bases). Trimming cost V 3 bases and J 0 bases, with 14 bases left between them. In germline, CDR1 is LGHNA, CDR2 YSLEER. The CDR3 is 16 residues long. This CDR3 reads CASSHRLGGPNYGYTF. The CDR3 DNA sequence: TGCGCCAGCAGCCATCGATTGGGGGGTCCTAACTATGGCTACACCTTC.

The chain uses TRBV5-1 and TRBJ2-7; 7 bases are a match to TRBD1. The CDR3 totals 13 residues. The germline gives CDR1 SGHRS, CDR2 YFSETQ. V lost 2 bases to trimming and J lost 4 bases; unmatched junction nucleotides: 3. CDR3 in amino acids: CASSFIRGYEQYF. CDR3 coding DNA: TGCGCCAGCAGCTTTATCAGGGGGTACGAGCAGTACTTC.

The chain is built from TRBV27 and TRBJ2-6, with a tentative D call TRBD2 (5 bases). Trimming removed 6 bases from V and 0 bases from J, with 18 bases in between. Germline V gives CDR1 MNHEY, CDR2 SMNVEV (reference sequence). This CDR3 comprises 18 residues. CDR3 sequence: CASSIASWGSSGANVLTF. The CDR3 DNA is TGTGCCAGCAGCATAGCGTCGTGGGGTAGCTCTGGGGCCAACGTCCTGACTTTC.

This clone was seen a single time. This sequence joins TRBV4-3 and TRBJ1-1; 8 nucleotides line up with TRBD1. The germline V gene has CDR1 LGHNA and CDR2 YSLEER. V gave up 4 bases and J gave up 9 bases; unmatched junction bases: 4. The CDR3 runs 12 residues. The CDR3 loop reads CASSPGGLKAFF. DNA for the CDR3: TGCGCCAGCAGCCCAGGGGGCTTGAAAGCTTTCTTT.

This chain uses TRBV5-6 with TRBJ1-1; D gene uncertain. Germline V gene sequence: CDR1 SGHDT, CDR2 YYEEEE. V lost 1 base to trimming and J lost 4 bases, with 5 bases between them. The CDR3 consists of 12 residues. The CDR3 nucleotides read TGTGCCAGCAGCTTGTTCGGCACTGAAGCTTTCTTT. Its protein product is CASSLFGTEAFF.

Only one count was recorded for this clone. The rearrangement uses TRBV30 and TRBJ2-3; 13 bases line up with TRBD2. Germline assignment: CDR1 GTSNPN and CDR2 SVGIG (reference sequence). V was clipped by 1 base and J by 2 bases; unmatched bases: 3. The CDR3 is 16 amino acids. DNA for the CDR3: TGTGCCTGGAGTGCCGGGACTAGCGGGGTCACAGATACGCAGTATTTT. Protein sequence: CAWSAGTSGVTDTQYF.

The chain recombines TRBV4-2 with TRBJ2-7; D is undetermined. The germline V gene encodes CDR1 LGHNA and CDR2 YNFKEQ. The CDR3 contains 15 residues. The V and J ends lost 0 bases and 2 bases respectively, with 11 bases between them. CDR3 nucleotides: TGTGCCAGCAGCCAAGAGGAGACCTTCGCCTACGAGCAGTACTTC. It yields the protein CASSQEETFAYEQYF.

The CDR3 spells CASSLSWGQDTQYF. In DNA form, the CDR3 reads TGTGCCAGCAGCTTATCTTGGGGACAAGATACGCAGTATTTT. This chain uses TRBV7-2 with TRBJ2-3; D is possibly TRBD1 (6 bases). Germline assignment: CDR1 SGHTA and CDR2 FQGNSA. Trimming shortened V by 2 bases and J by 5 bases, and 11 bases separated the two germline ends. The CDR3 is 14 amino acids.

The chain carries TRBV7-3 and TRBJ1-5; no firm D call. The V gene's germline CDR1 is SGHTA and CDR2 FQGTGA. V was shortened by 1 base and J by 7 bases, with 8 bases between the two germline ends. This CDR3 has 13 residues. CDR3 sequence reads: CASSLIEGQPQHF. Written as DNA, the CDR3 is TGTGCCAGCAGCTTAATTGAGGGACAGCCCCAGCATTTT.

The V call is TRBV11-1, the J call TRBJ2-1, with 8 nucleotides matching TRBD1. This CDR3 spans 15 amino acids. The J segment lost 2 bases and the V segment lost 6 bases, leaving 6 bases of the junction unmatched. Germline CDR1 and CDR2: SGHAT and FQDESV (reference sequence). DNA for the CDR3: TGTGCCAGCAGGTTAAGGACAGGGCCCTACAATGAGCAGTTCTTC. This gives the protein CASRLRTGPYNEQFF.

The chain has TRBV6-1 and TRBJ1-3, with 9 bases aligning to TRBD1. The CDR3 sequence is 14 residues long. V shed 7 bases and J 4 bases; nucleotides not matched to a gene: 5. The germline V gene encodes CDR1 MNHNS and CDR2 SASEGT. The CDR3 here is CASIAGQGGNTIYF. The CDR3 bases are TGTGCCAGCATCGCGGGACAGGGAGGAAACACCATATATTTT.

The chain links TRBV6-5 to TRBJ2-2, with D maybe TRBD2 (5 bases). From germline, CDR1 is MNHEY and CDR2 SVGAGI. The CDR3 is made up of 12 amino acids. V shed 6 bases and J shed 5 bases, with 7 bases lying between them. The CDR3 loop is CASRRVTGELFF. CDR3 coding DNA: TGTGCCAGCAGGAGGGTGACCGGGGAGCTGTTTTTT.

The chain couples TRBV13 to TRBJ1-1; no reliable D call. This CDR3 region has 14 residues. V shed 0 bases and J shed 8 bases, with 13 bases lying between them. Germline V gene sequence: CDR1 PRHDT, CDR2 FYEKMQ (reference sequence). The DNA for the CDR3 is TGTGCCAGCAGCTTAGGGACAATAGAAAGGGAAGCTTTCTTT. Translated, it gives CASSLGTIEREAFF.

The V call is TRBV7-2, the J call TRBJ2-2, with 9 bases identical to TRBD1. This CDR3 has 17 amino acids. From germline, CDR1 is SGHTA and CDR2 FQGNSA. V shed 1 base, J shed 6 bases, and the junction held 9 bases outside the gene matches. CDR3 region: CASSLEDRGIFAGELFF. The CDR3 DNA is TGTGCCAGCAGCTTAGAGGACAGGGGAATATTCGCCGGGGAGCTGTTTTTT.

The CDR3 here is CASSLQAKNSNQPQHF. The CDR3 coding sequence is TGTGCCAGCAGTTTGCAGGCTAAAAATTCCAATCAGCCCCAGCATTTT. The gene calls are TRBV27 and TRBJ1-5; D gene uncertain. CDR1 is MNHEY, CDR2 SMNVEV, per germline (reference sequence). Trimming shortened V by 3 bases and J by 3 bases, and 15 bases separated the two germline ends. The CDR3 is 16 residues long.

V usage is TRBV10-3 and J usage is TRBJ2-5; TRBD1 matches 7 bases. Germline V CDR1 and CDR2: ENHRY, SYGVKD. J lost 1 base, V lost 6 bases, and 5 bases had no gene match. The CDR3 extends over 14 amino acids. CDR3 in amino acids: CAISTGTVQETQYF. In nucleotides, the CDR3 is TGTGCCATCAGCACCGGGACAGTCCAAGAGACCCAGTACTTC.

The V gene is TRBV4-1, the J gene TRBJ2-7; TRBD2 agrees at 16 bases. The CDR3 spans 20 residues. The germline gives CDR1 MGHRA, CDR2 YSYEKL. Trimming at V came to 3 bases and at J to 3 bases, leaving 14 bases not matched to a gene. Written as DNA, the CDR3 is TGCGCCAGCAGCCACGGAGGGACTAGCGGGGGGGGCCACTACTACTACGAGCAGTACTTC. Translating it yields CASSHGGTSGGGHYYYEQYF.

CDR3 in amino acids: CASSYLGAQGTEAFF. In DNA form, the CDR3 reads TGTGCCAGCAGTTACTTGGGGGCGCAAGGCACTGAAGCTTTCTTT. The rearrangement links TRBV6-6 to TRBJ1-1, with D maybe TRBD1 (6 bases). The length of the CDR3 is 15 residues. Deletions cut 1 base from V and 4 bases from J, with 13 bases between. Germline assignment: CDR1 MNHNY and CDR2 SVGAGI (reference sequence).

The chain recombines TRBV5-1 with TRBJ2-5, with D hard to call. Germline V gives CDR1 SGHRS, CDR2 YFSETQ. This CDR3 comprises 14 residues. Trimming left V 1 base short and J 1 base short, with 8 bases between. CDR3 protein: CASSLFRSQETQYF. CDR3 nucleotide sequence: TGCGCCAGCAGCTTGTTCCGCAGCCAAGAGACCCAGTACTTC.

There are a few counts of this clone. This rearrangement joins TRBV7-3 to TRBJ1-6, with 9 bases fitting TRBD1. This CDR3 is built from 16 residues. Trimming at V came to 5 bases and at J to 7 bases, leaving 9 bases not matched to a gene. CDR1 SGHTA and CDR2 FQGTGA come from the germline V gene. CDR3 amino acids: CASSAAYRGLNSPLHF. CDR3 DNA sequence: TGTGCCAGCAGCGCAGCCTACAGGGGGCTAAATTCACCCCTCCACTTT.

The rearrangement uses TRBV4-3 and TRBJ1-3, with unresolved D. Trimming stripped 0 bases from V and 0 bases from J, with 6 bases between. Germline CDR1 and CDR2: LGHNA and YSLEER. This CDR3 is built from 15 residues. The CDR3 nucleotides are TGCGCCAGCAGCCAAGAGCTGGCCTCTGGAAACACCATATATTTT. It codes for CASSQELASGNTIYF.

The chain employs TRBV30 and TRBJ2-7; no clear D. The germline CDR1 and CDR2 sequences are GTSNPN and SVGIG (reference sequence). Trimming removed 2 bases from V and 2 bases from J, with 10 bases in between. The CDR3 is 13 amino acids. CDR3 DNA sequence: TGTGCCTGGAGTCAAGGAGTAGCCTACGAGCAGTACTTC. It specifies CAWSQGVAYEQYF.

This chain uses TRBV7-2 with TRBJ1-2; 8 nucleotides match TRBD1. V shed 2 bases and J 2 bases; nucleotides not matched to a gene: 10. From germline, CDR1 is SGHTA and CDR2 FQGNSA. This CDR3 has 17 amino acids. The CDR3 sequence is CASSLPFQGARNYGYTF. The CDR3 DNA reads as TGTGCCAGCAGCTTACCCTTTCAGGGGGCCAGAAACTATGGCTACACCTTC.

V and J are TRBV6-5 and TRBJ1-2; D remains unclear. This CDR3 spans 13 amino acids. Germline V gene data show CDR1 as MNHEY and CDR2 as SVGAGI. Trimming removed 7 bases at V and 3 bases at J, with 12 bases between. CDR3 residues: CASTPGKDYGYTF. The DNA of the CDR3 is TGTGCCAGCACGCCAGGAAAGGACTATGGCTACACCTTC.

This rearrangement joins TRBV30 to TRBJ1-4, with D possibly being TRBD1 (6 bases). The CDR3 contains 15 residues. Looked up from germline, CDR1 is GTSNPN and CDR2 is SVGIG (reference sequence). V lost 1 base to trimming and J lost 4 bases, with 13 bases between them. DNA of the CDR3: TGTGCCTGGAGTGCCGGACAGTCGGTTAATGAAAAACTGTTTTTT. Its translation: CAWSAGQSVNEKLFF.

The table lists this clone with a count of one. V and J are TRBV7-2 and TRBJ1-1; no clear D gene. The CDR3 runs 13 residues. CDR1 is SGHTA, CDR2 FQGNSA, per germline. V shed 2 bases and J shed 7 bases, with 11 bases lying between them. CDR3 region: CASSLKAGVEAFF. The CDR3 region has the DNA TGTGCCAGCAGCTTAAAGGCGGGAGTTGAAGCTTTCTTT.

The genes are TRBV7-9 and TRBJ1-1; 7 bases map to TRBD1. The CDR3 sequence is 15 residues long. J was trimmed by 2 bases and V by 2 bases; bases with no gene match: 5. Germline lookup yields CDR1 SEHNR and CDR2 FQNEAQ (reference sequence). The CDR3 protein is CASSLRGQLNTEAFF. The DNA for the CDR3 is TGTGCCAGCAGCTTAAGGGGGCAACTTAACACTGAAGCTTTCTTT.

The chain couples TRBV18 to TRBJ2-5; perhaps TRBD2 as D (5 bases). With 3 bases removed from V and 5 bases from J, the gap between germline ends came to 19 bases. The CDR3 is 16 amino acids. Germline V gene lookup returns CDR1 KGHSH and CDR2 LQKENI. The CDR3 region has the DNA TGTGCCAGCTCACCTAGACACAGAGCGGTAATGGAGACCCAGTACTTC. Protein: CASSPRHRAVMETQYF.

V and J are TRBV4-1 and TRBJ2-3, with a weak D call TRBD1 (6 bases). CDR1 and CDR2 from the germline V gene are MGHRA and YSYEKL. Trimming removed 0 bases from V and 6 bases from J, with 19 bases in between. The CDR3 length is 17 residues. Here the CDR3 reads CASSQDRRGASYDTQYF. Here the CDR3 DNA reads TGCGCCAGCAGCCAAGATCGCAGGGGAGCGAGCTACGATACGCAGTATTTT.

This clone was seen only once. The rearrangement links TRBV7-2 to TRBJ1-6, with 9 bases matching TRBD1. Germline values: CDR1 SGHTA, CDR2 FQGNSA. CDR3 size: 17 residues. V was clipped by 1 base and J by 5 bases; unmatched bases: 6. CDR3: CASSLVGTGWNNSPLHF. The DNA of the CDR3 is TGTGCCAGCAGCTTAGTTGGGACAGGGTGGAATAATTCACCCCTCCACTTT.

This chain connects TRBV6-1 to TRBJ1-2; a possible D gene is TRBD1 (6 bases). The CDR3 is made up of 17 amino acids. Germline CDR1 is MNHNS and CDR2 is SASEGT. V was clipped by 0 bases and J by 0 bases, with 14 bases between them. CDR3 bases: TGTGCCAGCAGTGAAGCCTCTTCATGGACAGCTAACTATGGCTACACCTTC. Translated, it gives CASSEASSWTANYGYTF.